The rows below give T cell receptor beta chains drawn from one sample of a study of T cell responses to AZD1222 COVID-19 vaccine. The data were produced by immunoSEQ multiplex PCR, yet TCRdb's version contains in-frame clones alone and is incomplete. Of about 78,000 clones listed, around 90% are singletons. The sequencing here drew on peripheral blood, taken on day 0 of MenACWY control vaccination. Every receptor here comes from an adult in good health. CDR3s include the opening cysteine and the closing phenylalanine or tryptophan. D genes are given only for firm matches. Part of the rows lack a size; the others show once, few, many or a class for expanded clones.

j_call clone_size cdr3_length v_call d_call cdr3_nt cdr3_aa
TRBJ1-3 . 17 TRBV5-4 TRBD1 TGTGCCAGCAGCTTGGGACAGGGATTGGTGGGGGAAAACACCATATATTTT CASSLGQGLVGENTIYF
TRBJ2-7 . 16 TRBV5-1 . TGCGCCAGCAGCTTAGGAGGGTTCACCCGAGGGATCGAGCAGTACTTC CASSLGGFTRGIEQYF
TRBJ2-3 . 16 TRBV5-1 TRBD1 TGCGCCAGCAGCTTTACAGGGGCGACCCGCACAGATACGCAGTATTTT CASSFTGATRTDTQYF
TRBJ1-1 . 13 TRBV14 TRBD1 TGTGCCAGCAGCCAAGACAGGGGGCGAGAAGCTTTCTTT CASSQDRGREAFF
TRBJ1-6 few 15 TRBV2 . TGTGCCAGCAGTCCATTGGACGGTCAGGTATCACCCCTCCACTTT CASSPLDGQVSPLHF
TRBJ1-1 . 15 TRBV19 . TGTGCCAGTAGCCCGTTTGCGACTTCGGACACTGAAGCTTTCTTT CASSPFATSDTEAFF
TRBJ2-7 . 14 TRBV7-2 TRBD1 TGTGCCAGCAGCTTAACACAGGGGGCCGGCGAGCAGTACTTC CASSLTQGAGEQYF
TRBJ2-4 . 16 TRBV19 TRBD1 TGTGCCAGTAGTATAGGAGGCGGTCAGGGGGAGAACATTCAGTACTTC CASSIGGGQGENIQYF
TRBJ2-1 . 14 TRBV5-5 TRBD1 TGTGCCAGCAGCTTGGGGGACAGGGGAAATGAGCAGTTCTTC CASSLGDRGNEQFF
TRBJ2-7 once 15 TRBV9 . TGTGCCAGCAGCGGAGGACCGACCTCGTCCTACGAGCAGTACTTC CASSGGPTSSYEQYF
TRBJ2-1 . 13 TRBV13 . TGTGCCAGCAGCTTAAATTCGGACACCCAGCAGTTCTTC CASSLNSDTQQFF
TRBJ1-1 few 12 TRBV29-1 . TGCAGCGTTGATGTGGGGTCCTCTGAAGCTTTCTTT CSVDVGSSEAFF
TRBJ1-6 once 16 TRBV7-9 TRBD1 TGTGCCAGCAGCTTAGGGCGAGGGGGCCCCCGGTCACCCCTCCACTTT CASSLGRGGPRSPLHF
TRBJ1-1 . 17 TRBV6-4 TRBD1 TGTGCCAGCTATCCCGGGGACAGGGCAAAGGAGGACACTGAAGCTTTCTTT CASYPGDRAKEDTEAFF
TRBJ1-3 . 16 TRBV5-1 . TGCGCCAGCAGCTTGGCACCAGGGGTCGCTGGAAACACCATATATTTT CASSLAPGVAGNTIYF
TRBJ2-5 . 16 TRBV7-8 . TGTGCCAGCAGCTTAGCGGGAGAGGGCAGGGGTGAGACCCAGTACTTC CASSLAGEGRGETQYF
TRBJ1-3 . 10 TRBV12-3/TRBV12-4 . TGTGCCAGCGGGGAAAACACCATATATTTT CASGENTIYF
TRBJ1-1 . 14 TRBV3-1/TRBV3-2 TRBD1 TGTGCCAGCAGCCAAACGGACAGGGAAAATGAAGCTTTCTTT CASSQTDRENEAFF
TRBJ1-2 . 13 TRBV6-5 . TGTGCCAGCAGTTCCGCGGGCGGCTATGGCTACACCTTC CASSSAGGYGYTF
TRBJ1-1 . 14 TRBV7-2 . TGTGCCAGCAGCCACCGGCCAGTGAACACTGAAGCTTTCTTT CASSHRPVNTEAFF
TRBJ2-7 . 16 TRBV5-4 TRBD1 TGTGCCAGCAGCCTCTCCGGGACAGGGCCCTACTACGAGCAGTACTTC CASSLSGTGPYYEQYF
TRBJ1-1 . 12 TRBV27 TRBD1 TGTGCCAGCAGTACACAGGGGTTTGCAGCTTTCTTT CASSTQGFAAFF
TRBJ1-1 . 15 TRBV25-1 . TGTGCCAGCAGTGAATATCCGCCTGGGGGGGGCGAAGCTTTCTTT CASSEYPPGGGEAFF
TRBJ1-1 . 12 TRBV3-1/TRBV3-2 . TGTGCCAGCAGCCCTAGCGGCACTGAAGCTTTCTTT CASSPSGTEAFF
TRBJ2-2 . 14 TRBV7-2 . TGTGCCAGCACCCATCGGGGGAATGGCGGGGAGCTGTTTTTT CASTHRGNGGELFF
TRBJ2-2 few 15 TRBV4-1 . TGCGCCAGCAGCCAAAGAGGACAGAACACCGGGGAGCTGTTTTTT CASSQRGQNTGELFF